This entry is about one T cell receptor beta chain. Its antigen is not identified. This sample is part of a study of vaccination and CD4 T cells after COVID-19. Study-wide results and caveats: A nonsignificant median increase from about 20 to 38 SARS-CoV-2-reactive clonotypes was observed. 304 of 307 vaccine-specific clones from convalescent patients were spike mono-reactive.

The study sequenced cultured CD4+ T cell DNA using the Oncomine TCR Beta short-read assay. TCRdb re-derived calls from the PCR reads in MiXCR, one entry per CDR3 protein. This table has roughly 17,000 distinct CDR3 sequences, roughly 77% appearing once. CDR3 length: 14 amino acids. CDR1 MNHNS and CDR2 SASEGT come from the germline V gene. V was clipped by 9 bases and J by 3 bases; unmatched bases: 5. Treatment specified: approximately 11-day PBMC culture with coronavirus spike peptide pools or control peptides (ViraFEST assay). Using peptide pools, antigen-specific T cells were expanded in ViraFEST before TCRs were sequenced.

The source material was CD4+ T cells from blood, cultured in vitro. This TCR was sampled from a human donor who had recovered from COVID-19. The chain recombines TRBV6-1 with TRBJ1-6; 7 nucleotides line up with TRBD1. CDR3 amino acids: CASTQGVYNSPLHF. DNA for the CDR3: TGTGCCAGTACTCAGGGGGTCTATAATTCACCCCTCCACTTT.